The clone carrying this T cell receptor (beta chain) was counted between two and nine times. Preparation of the TCRbeta library used unique molecular identifiers. Each CDR3 protein gets one entry after TCRdb re-called the PCR reads with MiXCR. In the table there are 190,000 or so distinct CDR3 sequences, more than 12% of which are singletons. This sample was included in a study of T-cell reconstitution after alpha-beta-depleted transplantation in children. The sample consisted of PBMCs from the stem cell graft donor, taken from the stem cell graft. The clonotype comes from a human donor who donated a stem cell graft to a child with acute lymphoblastic leukemia.

The CDR3 sequence is CSAGQGYQETQYF. CDR3 nucleotide sequence: TGCAGTGCTGGACAAGGATACCAAGAGACCCAGTACTTC. The chain carries TRBV20-1 and TRBJ2-5, with D possibly being TRBD1 (5 bases). V was shortened by 5 bases and J by 0 bases, with 10 bases between the two germline ends. The CDR3 length is 13 residues. Germline lookup yields CDR1 DFQATT and CDR2 SNEGSKA (reference sequence).